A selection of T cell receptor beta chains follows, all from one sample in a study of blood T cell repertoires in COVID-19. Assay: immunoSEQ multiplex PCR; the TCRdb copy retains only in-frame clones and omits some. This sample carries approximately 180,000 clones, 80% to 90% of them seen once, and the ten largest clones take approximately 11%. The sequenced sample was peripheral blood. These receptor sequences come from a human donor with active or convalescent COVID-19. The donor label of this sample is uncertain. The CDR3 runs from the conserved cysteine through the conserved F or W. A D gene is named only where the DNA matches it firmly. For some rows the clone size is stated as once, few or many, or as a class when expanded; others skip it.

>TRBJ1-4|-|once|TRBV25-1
CASSRGGEKLFF
TGTGCCAGCAGTCGGGGGGGTGAAAAACTGTTTTTT
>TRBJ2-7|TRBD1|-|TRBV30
CASGQGDYEQYF
TGTGCCTCGGGACAGGGGGACTACGAGCAGTACTTC
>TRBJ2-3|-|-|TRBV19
CASSIAVASDTQYF
TGTGCCAGTAGTATTGCGGTGGCTTCAGATACGCAGTATTTT
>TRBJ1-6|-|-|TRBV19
CASTPGVNSPLHF
TGTGCCAGTACGCCAGGGGTTAATTCACCCCTCCACTTT
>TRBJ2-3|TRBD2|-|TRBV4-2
CASSQLSGSGDTQYF
TGTGCCAGCAGCCAGCTTAGCGGGAGTGGGGATACGCAGTATTTT
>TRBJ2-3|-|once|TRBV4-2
CASSQDRRSTDTQYF
TGTGCCAGCAGCCAAGACCGGAGGAGCACAGATACGCAGTATTTT
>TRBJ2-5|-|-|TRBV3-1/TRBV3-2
CASSQRSQETQYF
TGTGCCAGCAGCCAGAGGTCCCAAGAGACCCAGTACTTC
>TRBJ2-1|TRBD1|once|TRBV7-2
CASSLGTGVGDEQFF
TGTGCCAGCAGCTTAGGGACAGGGGTGGGCGATGAGCAGTTCTTC
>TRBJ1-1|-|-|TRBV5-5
CASSLLFKRAQGKGTEAFF
TGTGCCAGCAGCTTGCTCTTTAAGCGTGCGCAGGGGAAAGGCACTGAAGCTTTCTTT
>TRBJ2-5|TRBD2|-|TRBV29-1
CSGGETSGRVETQYF
TGCAGCGGCGGCGAGACTAGCGGGAGAGTGGAGACCCAGTACTTC
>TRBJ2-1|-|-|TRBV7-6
CASSLGGGTSSYNEQFF
TGTGCCAGCAGCTTAGGGGGCGGGACGAGCTCCTACAATGAGCAGTTCTTC
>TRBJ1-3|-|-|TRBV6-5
CASTRSNSGNTIYF
TGTGCCAGCACGCGGAGCAACTCTGGAAACACCATATATTTT
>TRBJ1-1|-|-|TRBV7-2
CASSFRGGRTEAFF
TGTGCCAGCAGCTTTCGAGGGGGAAGAACTGAAGCTTTCTTT
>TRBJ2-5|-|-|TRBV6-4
CASSDPQVRGETQYF
TGTGCCAGCAGTGACCCCCAGGTACGGGGGGAGACCCAGTACTTC
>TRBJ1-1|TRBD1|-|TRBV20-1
CSAPDRGIAFF
TGCAGTGCGCCCGACAGGGGGATAGCTTTCTTT
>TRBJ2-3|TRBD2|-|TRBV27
CASRGLAGEDTQYF
TGTGCCAGCAGGGGACTAGCGGGAGAAGATACGCAGTATTTT
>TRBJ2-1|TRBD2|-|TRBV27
CASSPGLVVRYEQFF
TGTGCCAGCAGTCCAGGACTAGTTGTTAGGTATGAGCAGTTCTTC
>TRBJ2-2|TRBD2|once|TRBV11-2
CASSVTSGGTGELFF
TGTGCCAGCAGCGTGACTAGCGGGGGGACCGGGGAGCTGTTTTTT
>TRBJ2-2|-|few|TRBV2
CASSEGRPPAGELFF
TGTGCCAGCAGTGAGGGGAGGCCTCCGGCCGGGGAGCTGTTTTTT
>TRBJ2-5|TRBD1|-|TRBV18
CASSQGTGGETQYF
TGTGCCAGCTCCCAAGGGACAGGAGGAGAGACCCAGTACTTC
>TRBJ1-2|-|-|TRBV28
CASSLGRGRGYTF
TGTGCCAGCAGTTTAGGCAGGGGACGTGGCTACACCTTC
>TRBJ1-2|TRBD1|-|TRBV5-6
CASSSRGLNYGYTF
TGTGCCAGCAGCTCAAGGGGGCTTAACTATGGCTACACCTTC
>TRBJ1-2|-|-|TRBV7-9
CASSLFGGTLDGYTF
TGTGCCAGCAGCTTATTTGGCGGGACTCTTGATGGCTACACCTTC
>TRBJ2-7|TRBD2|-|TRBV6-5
CASPETSGSSYEQYF
TGTGCCAGCCCTGAGACTAGCGGGAGCTCCTACGAGCAGTACTTC
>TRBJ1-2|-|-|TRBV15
CATSRELADYGYTF
TGTGCCACCAGCAGAGAACTAGCCGACTATGGCTACACCTTC
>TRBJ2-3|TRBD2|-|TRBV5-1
CASSSYSGGGDTQYF
TGCGCCAGCAGCTCGTATAGCGGGGGTGGGGATACGCAGTATTTT
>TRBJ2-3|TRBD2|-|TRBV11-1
CASSLGGYTDTQYF
TGTGCCAGCAGCCTCGGGGGGTACACAGATACGCAGTATTTT
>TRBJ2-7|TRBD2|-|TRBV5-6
CASRTPAGGLYEQYF
TGTGCCAGCAGGACCCCAGCGGGAGGCCTCTACGAGCAGTACTTC
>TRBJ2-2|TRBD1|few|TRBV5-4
CASSLAGTGGLAGELFF
TGTGCCAGCAGCTTGGCTGGGACAGGGGGTTTGGCCGGGGAGCTGTTTTTT
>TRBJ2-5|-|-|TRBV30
CAWSGGGQETQYF
TGTGCCTGGAGTGGTGGAGGCCAAGAGACCCAGTACTTC
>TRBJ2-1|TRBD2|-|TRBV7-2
CASSAPTGTSAFYEQFF
TGTGCCAGCAGCGCACCAACCGGGACTAGCGCGTTTTATGAGCAGTTCTTC
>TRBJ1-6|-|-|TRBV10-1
CASSGPSASPLHF
TGCGCCAGCTCAGGGCCAAGTGCGTCACCCCTCCACTTT
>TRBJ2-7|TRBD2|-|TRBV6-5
CASSILAGGSYEQYF
TGTGCCAGCAGCATCCTAGCGGGGGGGTCCTACGAGCAGTACTTC
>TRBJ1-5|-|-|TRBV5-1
CASSADGRTDNQPQHF
TGCGCCAGCAGCGCGGACGGCAGGACAGACAATCAGCCCCAGCATTTT
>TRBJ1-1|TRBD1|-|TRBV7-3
CASSRQGGTEAFF
TGTGCCAGCAGTCGACAGGGGGGCACTGAAGCTTTCTTT
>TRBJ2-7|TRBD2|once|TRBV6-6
CASAPEGLALQYF
TGTGCCAGCGCCCCCGAGGGACTAGCCTTACAGTACTTC
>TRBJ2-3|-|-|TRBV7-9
CASSLRARSAGSDTQYF
TGTGCCAGCAGCTTAAGGGCGCGCTCCGCGGGTTCGGATACGCAGTATTTT